This T cell receptor beta chain was sequenced for a study of cytomegalovirus exposure and HLA in healthy donors (dated by TCRdb to the late 2010s). Looking at the study overall: An earlier analysis of about 530 of the donors reported about 260 Gb of sequence data and 117 million unique TCR beta sequences obtained from approximately 180 million T cells. Along with the roughly 610-subject first cohort, a separate validation cohort of around 120 different subjects was used. In a later analysis, previously published TCR beta repertoires from about 670 donors were re-analyzed and high-resolution HLA genotyping was added so that TCR occurrence patterns could be studied. A later genetic analysis used genome-wide SNP genotypes for about 55% of the 666 donors, treating that subset as a discovery cohort. An early release covering approximately 600 HLA-typed donors comprised roughly 300 gigabases of sequencing data and 85 million or so unique TCR sequences. To decide whether each TCR beta V gene segment behaved as functional or pseudogenic, an earlier analysis of some 600 of the donors relied on high-throughput TCR beta sequencing. The genetic ancestry cluster associated with self-reported Caucasian donors included 80% to 90% of the 300 to 400 genotyped donors. To predict cytomegalovirus infection status, the study combined high-throughput TCR immunosequencing, statistical association of individual TCRs with disease status, and machine learning. Because of strong linkage in the cohort, roughly five DR-DQ haplotypes were treated as single units for association and clustering. The study aimed to test whether cataloging public T cell receptors could reveal signatures of past pathogen exposure. Using immunosequencing, the study profiled T cell repertoires from fewer than 850 subjects and related those repertoires to cytomegalovirus serostatus. All discovery cohort repertoires had been generated on a single sequencing platform. On average, roughly 240,000 unique TCR beta nucleotide sequences were sequenced per donor among some 420 genotyped donors of the cohort, with about 19% of those sequences being non-productive. Alongside the repertoire data, information on donor age, sex, ethnicity and CMV serostatus was compiled. The number of typed donors differed by locus: about 629-630 for A, B, C, DRB1 and DQB1; 500 to 550 for DQA1; around 580 for DPA1; and 400 to 480 for DPB1. Rather than drawing on any new phenotypic data, the later analysis identified candidate immune exposures from TCR beta sequences and the way those sequences occurred across donors. Both class I and class II loci were covered by HLA typing, at four-digit resolution. Broader findings and caveats from the paper: Because some donors lacked HLA typing at each locus, the association tests relied only on the typed subset. Presence/absence analyses assumed roughly uniform sequencing depth across donors, an assumption that may not hold. Correlated functional status among segregating V segments might reflect linkage disequilibrium, but an unknown experimental factor could not be ruled out. Most TCR sequences were observed very rarely across donors, whereas some public TCRs were present in many individuals. A total of fewer than 200 TCR beta chains were listed by the study as associated with cytomegalovirus. The only immune exposure information available for the cohort was CMV serostatus. A cluster of highly shared sequence variants was judged likely to be a technical artifact of the sequencing pipeline. A further reported finding was that TCR beta sequences accurately predicted the HLA-A and HLA-B alleles for most subjects in the first cohort. Several of the top co-occurrence clusters appeared to be linked to parvovirus B19, influenza, CMV and Epstein-Barr virus, according to a later analysis. According to a later analysis, most CMV-associated TCR beta chains appeared to be HLA-restricted, and the HLA associations seemed to be driven largely by CMV exposure. Strong co-occurrence of HLA alleles, especially DR and DQ, made assigning TCR associations to individual alleles difficult. Some IMGT-functional V segments, including TRBV6-2 and TRBV6-3, could not be distinguished by the 87-base-pair reads and were therefore excluded. In a later analysis, HLA-associated TCR beta chains showed more clonal expansion and lower generation probabilities than non-associated chains that were equally common. A later analysis found that TCR association rates varied across HLA loci, with DRB1 alleles showing the most associated TCRs and HLA-C alleles the fewest. The classifier was reported to diagnose cytomegalovirus status with high specificity and sensitivity in both the original and validation cohorts. This cohort had only TCR beta chains sequenced, and the lack of alpha or paired-chain data limited which features could be detected. A later genetic analysis reported fewer N-insertions in productive TCRs among donors in an Asian-associated ancestry cluster than the approximately 670-donor mean. Because counts were too low, seventeen rarely observed V segments, including chromosome 9 orphons, were excluded from the earlier analysis of about 500 of the donors. Specific HLA alleles were associated with around 18,000 TCR beta sequences at a false discovery rate of 0.05 in a later analysis. In a later genetic analysis, a missense DCLRE1C variant was associated with V-gene and J-gene trimming of TCR beta chains, and the association was replicated in an independent cohort. In vitro tests confirmed that three of the cytomegalovirus-associated TCR beta chains recognize cytomegalovirus antigens. Broadly in line with IMGT annotations, most TCR beta V segments showed up in productive rearrangements about 87% or about 30% of the time in an earlier analysis of approximately 600 of the donors. According to the authors, the approach could potentially be generalized to other disease states and immunological phenotypes.

Library preparation was by the immunoSEQ multiplex PCR assay. For the multiplex PCR, a mixture combining 60 forward primers for TCR Vbeta segments and 13 reverse primers for TCR Jbeta segments was used. The CDR3 region of rearranged TCR beta genes was amplified from genomic DNA with a multiplex PCR assay. Amplified TCR beta libraries were sequenced as 87-base-pair reads on the Illumina HiSeq System. Processing in the source paper ran as follows. A later analysis counted approximately 76 million unique TCR beta chains across the 700 or so repertoires, and some 11 million of these chains were shared by at least two donors. To remove PCR and sequencing errors, raw reads were error-corrected and collapsed into unique sequences using a nearest-neighbor algorithm that merged closely related sequences. V, D and J gene segments were assigned by aligning CDR3 sequences to IMGT reference sequences. For a sequence to be retained, at least a six-nucleotide match to both a V gene segment and a J gene segment was required. Rearrangements were classified as productive when the CDR3 lacked stop codons and remained in frame with V and J, and all other rearrangements were classified as non-productive. Following IMGT convention, CDR3 was defined as the stretch from the second conserved V-encoded cysteine to the conserved J-encoded phenylalanine. The earlier analysis of about 570 of the donors excluded any sequence lacking an unambiguous match to a single V gene segment. An earlier analysis of around 600 of the donors classified V segments as functional when productive rearrangements were above 56.7% and as segregating when the standard deviation between donors was above 5%. A statistical classification framework was developed to diagnose cytomegalovirus status using the catalog of TCR beta chain sequences. A later analysis assigned V and J genes by comparing TCR nucleotide sequences with IMGT/GENE-DB human TR gene sequences. The TCRdist pipeline was used in a later analysis to assign CDR3 sequences and most-parsimonious VDJ recombination scenarios. A later analysis defined each TCR beta chain by its CDR3 amino acid sequence plus V-gene family, and excluded reads lacking a unique V-gene family. To address suspected cross-contamination and a sequencing artifact, a later analysis removed around 590 highly shared, low-generation-probability nucleotide sequences. In a later analysis, a clonal expansion index was calculated for each public chain from normalized within-repertoire ranks of inferred template counts. A later analysis computed generation probabilities with a VDJ recombination model fitted to out-of-frame rearrangements, and checked the results against IGoR. A later analysis scored TCR-TCR, TCR-HLA and TCR-CMV co-occurrence with hypergeometric tests, applying a repertoire-size bias correction to TCR pairs. To estimate false discovery rates, a later analysis permuted the HLA or CMV assignments 20 times. A later analysis grouped co-occurring TCRs with DBSCAN, adding TCRdist sequence similarity when clustering within HLA-allele-positive subsets. For co-occurrence clustering, repertoires with fewer than 30,000 or more than 120,000 public chains were excluded, along with several repertoires with anomalous nucleotide sharing. TCRdb took over this immuneACCESS table, retaining in-frame rearrangements with V and J assigned. Such tables are incomplete; in checked studies, under half of the missing clones stem from an unresolved V gene, and the remainder is unexplained. The V and J calls and clone size are taken from that table; D and trimming were inferred from the DNA. Within this sample are 250,000 to 350,000 clones, with about nine tenths of them counted one time only. Of the sample, roughly 4% falls within the top ten clones.

In total, roughly 710 healthy bone marrow donors made up the cohort. All cohort members were sampled while nominally healthy, although unrecorded immune exposures were likely present. The donor tested CMV seropositive and was one of the 289 seropositive cohort members. A peripheral blood sample was provided by each donor, and peripheral blood mononuclear cells were used for TCR beta sequencing. Genomic DNA was extracted from the blood cell samples with the Qiagen DNeasy Blood Extraction Kit. The cysteine opens and the phenylalanine closes a CDR3 of 18 amino acids. The CDR3 DNA has 54 bases and is translated from base 1. As concerns this clone: The clone's antigen remains unknown. Per-base quality was not reported, and no clone a single base away is much larger than it.

Sequenced material: PBMCs. The sequence is built from TRBV21-1 and TRBJ2-2; TRBD1 is taken as the D call from the table, unchecked against the DNA. TRBV21-1 is listed as a pseudogene. The clonotype was recovered from a man aged 40-49 years in good health and CMV-seropositive. The CDR3 in this case is CASSKVPRQGTNTGELFF. The nucleotide sequence reads as follows: TGTGCCAGCAGCAAAGTCCCTCGACAGGGTACGAACACCGGGGAGCTGTTTTTT.